Below are 12 T cell receptor beta chains sequenced from a single sample in a study of blood T cell repertoires in COVID-19 (dated by TCRdb to between 2020 and 2021). Library creation used the immunoSEQ multiplex PCR assay. In its TCRdb copy, this immuneACCESS table keeps in-frame sequences only and misses some clones. Where compared with another copy, unresolved V genes explain less than half of these, and the others have no known cause. This sample lists more than 60,000 clones; almost 85% were detected once. Around 20% of the sample comes from the top ten. Sequenced material: peripheral blood. The receptors were gathered from a human donor in a cohort sampled during active COVID-19.

The chain uses TRBV6-5 and TRBJ2-3; 9 positions agree with TRBD2. Germline V gene lookup returns CDR1 MNHEY and CDR2 SVGAGI. This CDR3 has 16 amino acids. The V and J ends lost 1 base and 2 bases, in that order; junction bases with no gene match: 4. The CDR3 spells CASSYLAGGFTDTQYF. The CDR3 nucleotides read TGTGCCAGCAGTTACTTGGCGGGGGGGTTCACAGATACGCAGTATTTT.

The V call is TRBV10-1, the J call TRBJ1-1, with D unclear. Germline V gene sequence: CDR1 WNHNN, CDR2 SYGVQD (reference sequence). Trimming removed 4 bases from V and 0 bases from J, with 6 bases in between. This CDR3 comprises 13 residues. The CDR3 reads CASSAQMNTEAFF. The CDR3 bases are TGCGCCAGCAGTGCCCAGATGAACACTGAAGCTTTCTTT.

The genes are TRBV7-2 and TRBJ2-7, with 11 bases lining up with TRBD2. Germline CDR1 SGHTA, CDR2 FQGNSA. This CDR3 is built from 15 residues. The ends lost 5 bases at V and 3 bases at J; junction bases unmatched: 6. CDR3 nucleotide sequence: TGTGCCAGCAGCCAACTAGCGGGGGCGATCTACGAGCAGTACTTC. Amino acid sequence: CASSQLAGAIYEQYF.

The V call is TRBV6-6, the J call TRBJ2-7; D is perhaps TRBD1 (6 bases). Between the trimmed V and J ends, which lost 6 bases and 0 bases, there was a span of 12 bases. The CDR3 consists of 14 residues. Germline V gene lookup returns CDR1 MNHNY and CDR2 SVGAGI (reference sequence). CDR3 sequence: CASRGAESSYEQYF. The CDR3 DNA sequence: TGTGCCAGCAGGGGGGCGGAGAGCTCCTACGAGCAGTACTTC.

V gene TRBV9 combines with J gene TRBJ2-1; D remains ambiguous. V lost 0 bases, J lost 0 bases, and 10 bases lay in between. The CDR3 sequence is 16 residues long. The germline V gene encodes CDR1 SGDLS and CDR2 YYNGEE. CDR3 coding DNA: TGTGCCAGCAGCGTAGACGCAGGCCTCTCCTACAATGAGCAGTTCTTC. It is translated as CASSVDAGLSYNEQFF.

V and J are TRBV2 and TRBJ2-5, with 7 bases matching TRBD2. Germline V gene sequence: CDR1 SNHLY, CDR2 FYNNEI. The CDR3 consists of 14 residues. With 6 bases clipped from V and 5 bases from J, the junction kept 9 bases outside the gene matches. The CDR3: CASRRLAPRETQYF. The CDR3, as DNA: TGTGCCAGCAGACGACTAGCACCGCGGGAGACCCAGTACTTC.

The chain couples TRBV7-7 to TRBJ2-2; D is perhaps TRBD1 (6 bases). Germline lookup yields CDR1 SSHAT and CDR2 FNYEAQ (reference sequence). The CDR3 runs to 13 residues. Trimming removed 5 bases at V and 4 bases at J, with 8 bases between. This CDR3 reads CASSRTVTGELFF. In DNA, the CDR3 is TGTGCCAGCAGCCGGACAGTCACCGGGGAGCTGTTTTTT. Variable domain in full (rest from reference TRBV7-7 and TRBJ2-2): GAGVSQSPRYKVTKRGQDVTLRCDPISSHATLYWYQQALGQGPEFLTYFNYEAQPDKSGLPSDRFSAERPEGSISTLTIQRTEQRDSAMYRCASSRTVTGELFFGEGSRLTVL.

The rearrangement links TRBV5-1 to TRBJ2-5, with 9 nucleotides matching TRBD1. Trimming cost V 2 bases and J 5 bases; bases outside gene matches: 7. The CDR3 has 15 amino acids. Germline V gives CDR1 SGHRS, CDR2 YFSETQ. The CDR3 nucleotides read TGCGCCAGCAGCTTCAGCACAGGGGGCAGGGAGACCCAGTACTTC. It codes for CASSFSTGGRETQYF.

CDR3 sequence: CASSFFPIAPAGETQYF. CDR3 coding DNA: TGTGCCAGCAGTTTCTTCCCAATAGCCCCGGCGGGGGAGACCCAGTACTTC. The chain links TRBV7-6 to TRBJ2-5; maybe TRBD2 (6 bases). V lost 6 bases and J 5 bases, leaving 25 bases between the germline ends. CDR3 size: 17 residues. Germline loops: CDR1 SGHVS, CDR2 FNYEAQ.

The chain recombines TRBV19 with TRBJ1-2, with 8 bases fitting TRBD1. The CDR3 sequence is 15 residues long. CDR1 is LNHDA, CDR2 SQIVND, per germline (reference sequence). J gave up 0 bases and V 6 bases, and 6 bases lay outside the gene matches. The CDR3 sequence is CASRQGATTNYGYTF. As DNA, the CDR3 is TGTGCCAGTAGGCAGGGGGCAACTACTAACTATGGCTACACCTTC.

The J gene is TRBJ2-5, the V gene TRBV30; TRBD2 aligns across 8 bases. Trimming cost V 0 bases and J 2 bases; bases outside gene matches: 5. Germline loops: CDR1 GTSNPN, CDR2 SVGIG (reference sequence). The CDR3 extends over 15 amino acids. CDR3: CAWSVGSSGQETQYF. CDR3 coding DNA: TGTGCCTGGAGTGTAGGGTCTAGCGGGCAAGAGACCCAGTACTTC.

This chain connects TRBV6-2 or TRBV6-3 to TRBJ2-3, with TRBD2 as a possible D gene (5 bases). The germline CDR1 and CDR2 sequences are MNHEY and SVGEGT. Deletions cut 0 bases from V and 1 base from J, with 11 bases between. The CDR3 totals 16 residues. Written as DNA, the CDR3 is TGTGCCAGCAGTTACTCGTACGAGGGCGGCACAGATACGCAGTATTTT. Protein sequence: CASSYSYEGGTDTQYF.